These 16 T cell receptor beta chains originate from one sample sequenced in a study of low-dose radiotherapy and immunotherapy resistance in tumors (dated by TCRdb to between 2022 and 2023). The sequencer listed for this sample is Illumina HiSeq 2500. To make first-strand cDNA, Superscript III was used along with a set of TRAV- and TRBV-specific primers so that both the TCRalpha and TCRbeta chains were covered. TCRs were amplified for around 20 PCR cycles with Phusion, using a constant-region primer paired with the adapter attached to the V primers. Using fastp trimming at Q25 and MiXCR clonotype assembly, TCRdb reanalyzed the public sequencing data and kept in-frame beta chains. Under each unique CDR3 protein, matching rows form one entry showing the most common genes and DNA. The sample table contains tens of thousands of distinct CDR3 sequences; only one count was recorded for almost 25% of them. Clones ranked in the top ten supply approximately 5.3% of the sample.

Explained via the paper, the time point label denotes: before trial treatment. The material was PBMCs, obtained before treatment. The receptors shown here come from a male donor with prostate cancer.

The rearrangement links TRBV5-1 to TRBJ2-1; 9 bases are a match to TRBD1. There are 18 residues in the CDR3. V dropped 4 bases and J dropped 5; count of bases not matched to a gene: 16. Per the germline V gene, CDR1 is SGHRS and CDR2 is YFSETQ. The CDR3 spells CASSPRDRALAPNNEQFF. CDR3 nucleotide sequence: TGCGCCAGCAGCCCCCGGGACAGGGCTCTAGCGCCGAACAATGAGCAGTTCTTC.

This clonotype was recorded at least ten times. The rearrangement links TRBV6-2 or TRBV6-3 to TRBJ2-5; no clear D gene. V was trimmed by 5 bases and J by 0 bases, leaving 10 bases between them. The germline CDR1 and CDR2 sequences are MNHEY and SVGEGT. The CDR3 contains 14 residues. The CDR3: CASSRGPDQETQYF. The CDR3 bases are TGTGCCAGCAGTCGCGGACCTGACCAAGAGACCCAGTACTTC.

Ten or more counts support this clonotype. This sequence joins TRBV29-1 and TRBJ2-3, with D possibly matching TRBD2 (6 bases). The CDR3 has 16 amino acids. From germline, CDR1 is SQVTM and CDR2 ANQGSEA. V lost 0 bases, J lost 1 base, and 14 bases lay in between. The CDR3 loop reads CSVEEGLASRTDTQYF. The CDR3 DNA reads TGCAGCGTTGAAGAAGGCCTAGCGTCTCGCACAGATACGCAGTATTTT.

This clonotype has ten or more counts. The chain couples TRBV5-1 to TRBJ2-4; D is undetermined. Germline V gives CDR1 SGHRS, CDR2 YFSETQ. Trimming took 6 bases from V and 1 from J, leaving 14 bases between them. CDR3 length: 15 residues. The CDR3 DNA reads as TGCGCCAGCAAGTATACGTGGTGGGCCAAAAACATTCAGTACTTC. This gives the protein CASKYTWWAKNIQYF. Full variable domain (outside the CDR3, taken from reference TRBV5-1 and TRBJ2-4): KAGVTQTPRYLIKTRGQQVTLSCSPISGHRSVSWYQQTPGQGLQFLFEYFSETQRNKGNFPGRFSGRQFSNSRSEMNVSTLELGDSALYLCASKYTWWAKNIQYFGAGTRLSVL.

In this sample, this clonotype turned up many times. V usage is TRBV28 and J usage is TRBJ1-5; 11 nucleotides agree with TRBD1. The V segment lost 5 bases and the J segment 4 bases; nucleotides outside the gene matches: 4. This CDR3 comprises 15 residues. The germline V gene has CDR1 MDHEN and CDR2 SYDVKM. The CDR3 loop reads CASSPGTGGNQPQHF. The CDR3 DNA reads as TGTGCCAGCAGTCCCGGGACAGGGGGGAATCAGCCCCAGCATTTT. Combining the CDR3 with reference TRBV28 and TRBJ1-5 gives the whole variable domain DVKVTQSSRYLVKRTGEKVFLECVQDMDHENMFWYRQDPGLGLRLIYFSYDVKMKEKGDIPEGYSVSREKKERFSLILESASTNQTSMYLCASSPGTGGNQPQHFGDGTRLSIL.

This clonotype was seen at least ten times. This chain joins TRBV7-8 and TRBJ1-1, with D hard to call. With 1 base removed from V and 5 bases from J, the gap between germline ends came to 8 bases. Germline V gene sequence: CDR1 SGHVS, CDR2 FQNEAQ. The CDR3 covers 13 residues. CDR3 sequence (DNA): TGTGCCAGCAGCTTAGATAGTCCGACTGAAGCTTTCTTT. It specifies CASSLDSPTEAFF. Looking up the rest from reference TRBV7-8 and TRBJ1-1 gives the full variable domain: GAGVSQSPRYKVAKRGQDVALRCDPISGHVSLFWYQQALGQGPEFLTYFQNEAQLDKSGLPSDRFFAERPEGSVSTLKIQRTQQEDSAVYLCASSLDSPTEAFFGQGTRLTVV.

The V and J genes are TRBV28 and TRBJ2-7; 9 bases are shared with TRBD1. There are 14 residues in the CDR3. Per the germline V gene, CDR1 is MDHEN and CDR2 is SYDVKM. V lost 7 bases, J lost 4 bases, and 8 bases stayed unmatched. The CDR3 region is CASTPTGGRYEQYF. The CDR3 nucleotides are TGTGCCAGCACGCCCACAGGGGGCAGATACGAGCAGTACTTC. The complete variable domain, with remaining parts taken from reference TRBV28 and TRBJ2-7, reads DVKVTQSSRYLVKRTGEKVFLECVQDMDHENMFWYRQDPGLGLRLIYFSYDVKMKEKGDIPEGYSVSREKKERFSLILESASTNQTSMYLCASTPTGGRYEQYFGPGTRLTVT.

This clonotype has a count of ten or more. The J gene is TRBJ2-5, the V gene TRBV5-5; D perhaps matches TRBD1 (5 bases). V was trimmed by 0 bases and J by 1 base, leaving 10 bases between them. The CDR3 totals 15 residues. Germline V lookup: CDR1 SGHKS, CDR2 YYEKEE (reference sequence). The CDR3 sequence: CASSLEVTVQETQYF. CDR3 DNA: TGTGCCAGCAGCTTGGAGGTGACAGTCCAAGAGACCCAGTACTTC.

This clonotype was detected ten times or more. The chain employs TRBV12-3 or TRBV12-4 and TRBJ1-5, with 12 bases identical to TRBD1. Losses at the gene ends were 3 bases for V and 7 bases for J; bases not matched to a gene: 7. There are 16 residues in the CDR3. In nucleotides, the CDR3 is TGTGCCAGCAGTTTTGGGACAGGGGGCTCGGAGCAGCCCCAGCATTTT. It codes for CASSFGTGGSEQPQHF.

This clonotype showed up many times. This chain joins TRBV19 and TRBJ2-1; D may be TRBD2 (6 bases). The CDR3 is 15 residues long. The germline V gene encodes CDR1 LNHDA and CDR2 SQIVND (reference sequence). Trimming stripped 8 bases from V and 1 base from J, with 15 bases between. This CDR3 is CASRGGILSYNEQFF. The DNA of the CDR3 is TGTGCCAGTCGGGGAGGCATCTTATCCTACAATGAGCAGTTCTTC.

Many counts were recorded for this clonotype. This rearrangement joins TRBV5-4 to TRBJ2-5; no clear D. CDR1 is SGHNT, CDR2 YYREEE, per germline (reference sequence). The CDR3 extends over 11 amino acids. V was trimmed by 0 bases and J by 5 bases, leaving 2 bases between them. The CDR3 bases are TGTGCCAGCAGCTTGGCGGAGACCCAGTACTTC. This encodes CASSLAETQYF.

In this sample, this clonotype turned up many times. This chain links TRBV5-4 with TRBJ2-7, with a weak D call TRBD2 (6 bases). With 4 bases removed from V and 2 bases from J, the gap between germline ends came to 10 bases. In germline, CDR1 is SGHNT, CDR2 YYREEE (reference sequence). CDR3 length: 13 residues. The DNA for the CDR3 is TGTGCCAGCAGCCCCGGGACTGCCTACGAGCAGTACTTC. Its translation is CASSPGTAYEQYF.

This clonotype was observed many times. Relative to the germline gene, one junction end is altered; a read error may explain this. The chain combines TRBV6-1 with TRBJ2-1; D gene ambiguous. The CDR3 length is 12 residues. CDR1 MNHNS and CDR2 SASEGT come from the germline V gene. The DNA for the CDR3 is TGCGCCAGCAGACCCTCCTCCAATGAGCAGTTCTTC. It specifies CASRPSSNEQFF.

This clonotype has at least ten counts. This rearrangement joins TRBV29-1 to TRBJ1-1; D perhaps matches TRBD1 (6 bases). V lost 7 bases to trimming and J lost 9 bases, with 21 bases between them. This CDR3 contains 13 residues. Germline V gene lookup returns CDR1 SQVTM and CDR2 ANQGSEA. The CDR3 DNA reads TGCAGCGGGACCGGGGGGGCAGCATCAAAAGCTTTCTTT. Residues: CSGTGGAASKAFF. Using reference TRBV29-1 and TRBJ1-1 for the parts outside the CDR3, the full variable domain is SAVISQKPSRDICQRGTSLTIQCQVDSQVTMMFWYRQQPGQSLTLIATANQGSEATYESGFVIDKFPISRPNLTFSTLTVSNMSPEDSSIYLCSGTGGAASKAFFGQGTRLTVV.

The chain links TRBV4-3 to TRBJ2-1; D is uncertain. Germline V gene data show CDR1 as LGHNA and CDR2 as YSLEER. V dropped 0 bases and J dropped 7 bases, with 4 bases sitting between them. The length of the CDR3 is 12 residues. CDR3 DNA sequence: TGCGCCAGCAGCCAAGATTGGAATGAGCAGTTCTTC. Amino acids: CASSQDWNEQFF.

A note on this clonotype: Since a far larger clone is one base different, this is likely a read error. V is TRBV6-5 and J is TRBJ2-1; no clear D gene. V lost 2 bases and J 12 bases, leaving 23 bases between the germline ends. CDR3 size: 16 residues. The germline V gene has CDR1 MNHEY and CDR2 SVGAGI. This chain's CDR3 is CASSYLRNSQLYGQFF. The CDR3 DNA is TGTGCCAGCAGTTACCTTCGTAACAGTCAACTTTACGGGCAGTTCTTC.